Sequencing of this T cell receptor (beta chain) was carried out in a study of blood T cells in healthy people across ages. The study's findings and limits: Naive T cell percentage showed a strong correlation with TCR beta diversity.

A word on this clonotype: Its target is not known.

In germline, CDR1 is MNHEY, CDR2 SMNVEV (reference sequence). The CDR3 is made up of 14 amino acids. Deletions cut 7 bases from V and 6 bases from J, with 16 bases between. A second PCR, run for roughly 6 to 11 cycles, used a sample-barcoded 5' primer plus a J-beta primer mix. Every cDNA molecule carried a tag from a template-switch adaptor bearing 12 random nucleotides. TCRdb re-derived calls from the 5' RACE reads in MiXCR, one entry per CDR3 protein. Of more than 900,000 distinct CDR3 sequences in the sample, approximately 32% were seen once. The data were also submitted as part of a second study, on T cells of mothers and their children. That paper adds: Barcodes and 2-4 random nucleotides were added by M1S in the second PCR.

This sequence joins TRBV27 and TRBJ2-1; maybe TRBD2 (6 bases). The sequencing input was blood. The clonotype was recovered from a middle-aged woman in good health. In DNA form, the CDR3 reads TGTGCCAGCAACGTGGAGGGGCCGGGCAATGAGCAGTTCTTC. Translated, it gives CASNVEGPGNEQFF.